Here is one T cell receptor (beta chain) with its context. Antigen specificity is unknown. The data originate from a study of cytomegalovirus exposure and HLA in healthy donors. General study results and limits: Researchers reportedly found TCR beta sequences accurately predicted most subjects' HLA-A and HLA-B alleles. Later analysis indicated greater clonal expansion among HLA-associated TCR beta chains than among equally common other chains.

The CDR3 spans 17 residues. Germline loops: CDR1 SGHAT, CDR2 FQNNGV. With 5 bases clipped from V and 4 bases from J, the junction kept 13 bases outside the gene matches. The PCR made use of 60 Vbeta and 13 Jbeta primers. Sequencing was performed with immunoSEQ multiplex PCR; in TCRdb, only in-frame clones are kept and a portion is missing. This sample's table reports fewer than 45,000 clones. This sequence was found in a woman in her 30s in good health and CMV-seronegative. This chain links TRBV11-2 with TRBJ2-2; TRBD1 agrees at 7 bases. The sample comprised PBMCs. CDR3 bases: TGTGCCAGCAGCCTCGTTGCCAACAGGGGCGGCACCGGGGAGCTGTTTTTT. Protein product: CASSLVANRGGTGELFF. Full variable domain (remainder filled in from reference TRBV11-2 and TRBJ2-2): EAGVAQSPRYKIIEKRQSVAFWCNPISGHATLYWYQQILGQGPKLLIQFQNNGVVDDSQLPKDRFSAERLKGVDSTLKIQPAKLEDSAVYLCASSLVANRGGTGELFFGEGSRLTVL.